This TCR beta chain was sequenced during a study of blood T cells in healthy people across ages. Each sample yielded at least 7 million isolated PBMCs. This clonotype appeared a few times. Its target is unknown. Together with a sample-barcoded 5' primer, a J-beta primer mix was included in a second PCR lasting roughly 6 to 12 cycles. A tag from a template-switch adaptor with 12 random nucleotides marked each cDNA molecule. TCRdb re-called the 5' RACE reads with MiXCR, one entry per CDR3 protein. The table lists 450,000 to 700,000 distinct CDR3 sequences, roughly 28% of them singletons. Findings and caveats of the study: Roughly linearly, TCR beta diversity per million T cells fell as age increased. There was a strong correlation between TCR beta diversity and naive T cell percentage.

The ends were cut back, 2 bases at V and 5 bases at J, with 12 bases in the middle. The CDR3 loop spans 14 amino acids. Germline V gene sequence: CDR1 SGHTA, CDR2 FQGNSA. Input material: blood. The TCR was taken from a woman in her 70s in good health. This sequence joins TRBV7-2 and TRBJ1-1; no reliable D call. As DNA, the CDR3 is TGTGCCAGCAGCTTAAACGTAGGGATGACTGAAGCTTTCTTT. It is translated as CASSLNVGMTEAFF.